The clone carrying this T cell receptor beta chain was recorded at least ten times. Its antigen is currently unknown. The data are from a study of spatial heterogeneity in lung cancer. Study-wide results and limits: Tracking of tumor mutation counts was seen in expanded intratumoral alpha and beta TCR counts.

The germline V gene has CDR1 MDHEN and CDR2 SYDVKM. After removal of 10 bases from V and 0 bases from J, the junction contained 9 bases not matched to a gene. The CDR3 covers 15 residues. TCRdb used MiXCR to reprocess the 5' RACE reads, holding one entry per CDR3 protein. This repertoire shows some 21,000 distinct CDR3 sequences, 5% to 7% found once; its top ten account for approximately 10%. The time point: sample taken at primary tumor resection. In each case, whole RNA from tumor, nontumor lung or frozen PBMC was sequenced unsorted. This clonotype was sampled from a male donor with early-stage non-small cell lung cancer. The chain couples TRBV28 to TRBJ1-5, with TRBD1 matching 7 bases. The sequencing used lung tumor tissue, collected at surgery. The CDR3 DNA sequence: TGTGCCACCCGGGACAGCCCTTATAGCAATCAGCCCCAGCATTTT. Its protein is CATRDSPYSNQPQHF.